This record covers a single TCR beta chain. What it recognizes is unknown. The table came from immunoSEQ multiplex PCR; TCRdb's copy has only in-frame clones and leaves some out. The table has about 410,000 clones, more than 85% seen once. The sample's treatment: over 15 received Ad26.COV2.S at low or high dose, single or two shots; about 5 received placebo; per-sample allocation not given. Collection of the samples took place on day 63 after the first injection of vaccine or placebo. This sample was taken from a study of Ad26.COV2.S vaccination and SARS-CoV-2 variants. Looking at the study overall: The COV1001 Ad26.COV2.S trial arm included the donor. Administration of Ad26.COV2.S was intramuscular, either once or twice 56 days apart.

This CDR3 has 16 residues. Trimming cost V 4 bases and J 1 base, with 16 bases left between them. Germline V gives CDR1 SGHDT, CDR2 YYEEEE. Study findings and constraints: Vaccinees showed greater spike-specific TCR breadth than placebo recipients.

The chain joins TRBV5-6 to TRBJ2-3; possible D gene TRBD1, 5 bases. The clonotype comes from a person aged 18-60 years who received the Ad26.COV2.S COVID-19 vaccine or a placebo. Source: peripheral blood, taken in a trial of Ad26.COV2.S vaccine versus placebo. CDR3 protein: CASSTPGRVGTDTQYF. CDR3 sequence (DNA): TGTGCCAGCAGCACCCCTGGCAGGGTAGGCACAGATACGCAGTATTTT.